The T cell receptor beta chain under discussion was sequenced for a study of blood T cell repertoires in COVID-19. The wider study: Samples came from the United States, Italy and Spain, spanning acute and convalescent COVID-19.

J lost 5 bases, V lost 6 bases, and 18 bases had no gene match. CDR1 is SNHLY, CDR2 FYNNEI, per germline. The CDR3 runs to 18 residues. Sequencing used immunoSEQ multiplex PCR; TCRdb keeps in-frame clones, though not all of them. The data contain 400,000 to 450,000 clones, roughly 88% of them seen just once; the ten biggest clones take up almost 1.5%. The TCR was taken from a woman in her 30s with active or convalescent COVID-19. The sample comprised peripheral blood. The chain joins TRBV2 to TRBJ2-1; 8 bases agree with TRBD2. The CDR3 region has the DNA TGTGCCAGCAGCCTTTACCTAGAGGGGCTAGCGGGTGACAATGAGCAGTTCTTC. Translation: CASSLYLEGLAGDNEQFF.